Listed below are T cell receptor beta chains from one sample, sequenced in a study of cytotoxic CD8 clonotypes in ibrutinib-treated CLL. Sequencing used immunoSEQ multiplex PCR; TCRdb keeps in-frame clones, though not all of them. The sample has some 140,000 clones, around 93% seen once. The sequenced sample was PBMCs, obtained after 12 months of ibrutinib treatment. The receptor source for this set is a human donor with chronic lymphocytic leukemia. Both conserved end residues are part of each CDR3. The D gene is left open where the match is weak. The size entry is marked missing in some rows and otherwise reads once, few, many or a size class.

V gene	D gene	J gene	clone size	CDR3 DNA	CDR3 protein
TRBV7-9	NA	TRBJ1-2	few	TGTGCCAGCAGCCGACCGACGGTCAGCGACAACTATGGCTACACCTTC	CASSRPTVSDNYGYTF
TRBV9	NA	TRBJ2-2	NA	TGTGCCAGCAGCGTCGCAGGGCGGCGGACCGGGGAGCTGTTTTTT	CASSVAGRRTGELFF
TRBV20-1	NA	TRBJ2-7	NA	TGCAGTGCGGGACTTCTCGAGCAGTACTTC	CSAGLLEQYF
TRBV6-5	NA	TRBJ1-1	NA	TGTGCCAGCAGTTACATGGGTGGGGGCACTGAAGCTTTCTTT	CASSYMGGGTEAFF
TRBV7-9	NA	TRBJ1-4	NA	TGTGCCAGCAGCAACCCCTCAAGTAATGAAAAACTGTTTTTT	CASSNPSSNEKLFF
TRBV2	TRBD1	TRBJ2-5	NA	TGTGCCAGCAGGGTACGACAGGGGGCAAGGGAGACCCAGTACTTC	CASRVRQGARETQYF
TRBV7-8	NA	TRBJ2-3	NA	TGTGCCAGCAGCTTAGCAAGAGGGGATACGCAGTATTTT	CASSLARGDTQYF
TRBV6-1	TRBD2	TRBJ2-1	NA	TGTGCCAGCCAGTCAGCGGGAGATGACAATGAGCAGTTCTTC	CASQSAGDDNEQFF
TRBV5-1	NA	TRBJ2-3	NA	TGCGCCAGCAGTGGGGCGGCAAAACCAAGCACAGATACGCAGTATTTT	CASSGAAKPSTDTQYF
TRBV10-1	NA	TRBJ1-1	NA	TGCGCCAGCAGCGAAAGCGGGACATCCTCCGAAGCTTTCTTT	CASSESGTSSEAFF
TRBV7-2	NA	TRBJ2-7	NA	TGTGCCAGCAGCTTAGGGACACTCCCTGCCTACGAGCAGTACTTC	CASSLGTLPAYEQYF
TRBV2	NA	TRBJ1-3	NA	TGTGCCAGCAGTGGTGGCGCGGTGGGAAACACCATATATTTT	CASSGGAVGNTIYF
TRBV6-6	TRBD1	TRBJ2-7	NA	TGTGCCAGCAGTTGGCAAGGACAGGGTTTATACGAGCAGTACTTC	CASSWQGQGLYEQYF
TRBV6-4	NA	TRBJ1-5	NA	TGTGCCAGCAGCAACTACGGGGGCTCTCAGCCCCAGCATTTT	CASSNYGGSQPQHF
TRBV28	NA	TRBJ1-2	NA	TGTGCCAGCAGTTTATGGGGCCGCGGCTACACCTTC	CASSLWGRGYTF
TRBV25-1	NA	TRBJ2-5	NA	TGTGCCAGCAGTGAAAGGACAGCCTTAGAGACCCAGTACTTC	CASSERTALETQYF
TRBV28	TRBD1	TRBJ1-3	NA	TGTGCCTGCCGACCCGGGACAGATGGAAACACCATATATTTT	CACRPGTDGNTIYF
TRBV28	NA	TRBJ2-3	NA	TGTGCCAGCAGTTCCCCCCCTTCCAAGACAGGCGCGAGCACAGATACGCAGTATTTT	CASSSPPSKTGASTDTQYF
TRBV6-5	NA	TRBJ2-7	NA	TGTGCCAGCAGTTACTCGGGTGTTGGGTACGAGCAGTACTTC	CASSYSGVGYEQYF
TRBV2	NA	TRBJ1-4	NA	TGTGCCAGCAAAGCCGACAGTACAACTAATGAAAAACTGTTTTTT	CASKADSTTNEKLFF
TRBV14	NA	TRBJ1-1	NA	TGTGCCAGCAGCCTCCGTCGGATCGGGACTGAAGCTTTCTTT	CASSLRRIGTEAFF
TRBV4-1	TRBD1	TRBJ2-7	NA	TGCGCCAGCAGCCAAAACAGGGGGTTCGCCTACGAGCAGTACTTC	CASSQNRGFAYEQYF
TRBV5-1	NA	TRBJ1-5	NA	TGCGCCAGCAGTTCGGGAGTTAATCAGCCCCAGCATTTT	CASSSGVNQPQHF
TRBV5-6	NA	TRBJ2-7	NA	TGTGCCAGCAGCTTGAGGTTCTCCTACGAGCAGTACTTC	CASSLRFSYEQYF
TRBV12-5	NA	TRBJ2-1	NA	TGTGCTAGTGGTTTGGGGGGATTTTCGGGTCATAATGAGCAGTTCTTC	CASGLGGFSGHNEQFF
TRBV7-8	TRBD2	TRBJ2-7	once	TGTGCCAGCAGCCGAGACAATCTAGCGGGAGCTTACGAGCAGTACTTC	CASSRDNLAGAYEQYF
TRBV19	NA	TRBJ2-2	NA	TGTGCCAGTAAGTTCGACGGGAACACCGGGGAGCTGTTTTTT	CASKFDGNTGELFF
TRBV9	NA	TRBJ2-3	NA	TGTGCCAGCAGCGTAGGGAGCGGCACAGATACGCAGTATTTT	CASSVGSGTDTQYF
TRBV20-1	NA	TRBJ1-1	NA	TGCAGGGGGAAAGGGGACACTGAAGCTTTCTTT	CRGKGDTEAFF
TRBV5-1	NA	TRBJ2-3	NA	TGCGCCAGCAGCTTGGCTTTAAACAGCGGGAGCACAGATACGCAGTATTTT	CASSLALNSGSTDTQYF
TRBV11-1	NA	TRBJ2-1	NA	TGTGCCAGCAGCAAGGACAGTTACAATGAGCAGTTCTTC	CASSKDSYNEQFF
TRBV6-5	NA	TRBJ1-2	few	TGTGCCAGCAGTTACTTGACAACCTATGGCTACACCTTC	CASSYLTTYGYTF
TRBV6-5	NA	TRBJ1-2	NA	TGTGCCAGCAGTTCACCAGGACGTGACCCTGGGGGCTACACCTTC	CASSSPGRDPGGYTF
TRBV7-6	NA	TRBJ2-5	NA	TGTGCCAGCAGCTTAGTAGGCGGACAGAACCAAGAGACCCAGTACTTC	CASSLVGGQNQETQYF
TRBV29-1	TRBD2	TRBJ2-3	NA	TGCAGCGTTTACGGGGGGTCGGGATATACGCAGTATTTT	CSVYGGSGYTQYF
TRBV19	NA	TRBJ1-5	once	TGTGCCAGTAGTATGCTAAGGGCAGGGAACAATCAGCCCCAGCATTTT	CASSMLRAGNNQPQHF
TRBV7-8	TRBD1	TRBJ2-5	NA	TGTGCCAGCAGCTTAGTAGGACAGGGATTTCTATACCAAGAGACCCAGTACTTC	CASSLVGQGFLYQETQYF
TRBV6-5	NA	TRBJ1-3	once	TGTGCCAGCAGGCCGACGGGACTCTCTGGAAACACCATATATTTT	CASRPTGLSGNTIYF